This T cell receptor (beta chain) was identified during a study of Ad26.COV2.S vaccination and SARS-CoV-2 variants. Generated by immunoSEQ multiplex PCR, the TCRdb table keeps only in-frame clones and is missing some. The sample lists roughly 420,000 clones, 89% occurring once. Regarding treatment: 15 to 20 received Ad26.COV2.S at low or high dose, single or two shots; about 5 received placebo; per-sample allocation not given. Sampling was done on day 63 after the first vaccine or placebo injection. Sequences were derived from peripheral blood, sampled in a trial of Ad26.COV2.S vaccine versus placebo. The source is a person between 18 and 60 years old who received the Ad26.COV2.S COVID-19 vaccine or a placebo.

The DNA of the CDR3 is TGTGCCAGCAGCCCCGCGGGGGGCCCGGCCAATGAGCAGTTCTTC. It encodes CASSPAGGPANEQFF. The V gene is TRBV9, the J gene TRBJ2-1; 8 bases line up with TRBD2. Germline V gene sequence: CDR1 SGDLS, CDR2 YYNGEE. The CDR3 has 15 amino acids. V lost 4 bases, J lost 6 bases, and 9 bases stayed unmatched.